This TCR beta chain was profiled in a study of spatial heterogeneity in lung cancer. Across the whole study: There were consistently more beta-chain sequences detected than alpha-chain sequences. Study-wide results and limits: The appearance of ubiquitous expanded tumor TCRs in blood was greater at resection than follow-up.

TCRdb analysed the 5' RACE reads with MiXCR anew, one entry per CDR3 protein. The sample holds tens of thousands of distinct CDR3 sequences, approximately 5.5% seen once. Time point described: blood at routine non-recurrence follow-up after resection. Tumor, nontumor lung or frozen PBMC supplied whole RNA, sequenced without sorting. The CDR3 is 15 amino acids. Of note for this clonotype: Its antigen remains unidentified.

The chain employs TRBV21-1 and TRBJ1-5. TRBV21-1 is flagged as a pseudogene. The sequence derives from a male donor with early-stage non-small cell lung cancer. Here the sequenced sample was PBMCs, taken at follow-up. As DNA, the CDR3 is TGTGCCAGCAGCAAAGCCCCGTTTTTGGGTCAGCCCCAGCATTTT. It encodes CASSKAPFLGQPQHF.